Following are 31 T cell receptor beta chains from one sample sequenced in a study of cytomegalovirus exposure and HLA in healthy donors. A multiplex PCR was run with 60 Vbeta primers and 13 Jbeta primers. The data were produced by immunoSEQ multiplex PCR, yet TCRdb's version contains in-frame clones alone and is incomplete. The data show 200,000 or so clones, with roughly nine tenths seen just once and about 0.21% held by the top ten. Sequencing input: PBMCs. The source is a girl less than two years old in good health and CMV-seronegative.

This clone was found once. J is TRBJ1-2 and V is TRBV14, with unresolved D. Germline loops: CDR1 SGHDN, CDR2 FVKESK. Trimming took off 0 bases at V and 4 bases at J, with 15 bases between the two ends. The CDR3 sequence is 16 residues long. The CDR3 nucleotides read TGTGCCAGCAGCCAAGAAGTCCCGGGAAGGAGCTATGGCTACACCTTC. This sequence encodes CASSQEVPGRSYGYTF.

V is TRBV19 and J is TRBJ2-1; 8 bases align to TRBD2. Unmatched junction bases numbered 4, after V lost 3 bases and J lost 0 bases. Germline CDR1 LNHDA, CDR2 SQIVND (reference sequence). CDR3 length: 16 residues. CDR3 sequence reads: CASSIFGGDSYNEQFF. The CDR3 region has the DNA TGTGCCAGTAGTATCTTCGGGGGGGACTCCTACAATGAGCAGTTCTTC.

The CDR3 coding sequence is TGTGCCAGCAGCTTCGGGACTAGCGGCAATGAGCAGTTCTTC. It encodes CASSFGTSGNEQFF. This chain links TRBV5-4 with TRBJ2-1, with 11 positions matching TRBD2. CDR1 is SGHNT and CDR2 is YYREEE in the germline V gene (reference sequence). The V and J ends lost 2 bases and 6 bases, in that order; junction bases with no gene match: 1. This CDR3 contains 14 residues. The full variable domain, in which reference TRBV5-4 and TRBJ2-1 provide the parts outside the CDR3, is ETGVTQSPTHLIKTRGQQVTLRCSSQSGHNTVSWYQQALGQGPQFIFQYYREEENGRGNFPPRFSGLQFPNYSSELNVNALELDDSALYLCASSFGTSGNEQFFGPGTRLTVL.

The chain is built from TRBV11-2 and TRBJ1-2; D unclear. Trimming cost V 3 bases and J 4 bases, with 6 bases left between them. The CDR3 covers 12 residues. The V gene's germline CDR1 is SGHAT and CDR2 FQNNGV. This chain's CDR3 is CASSLSSYGYTF. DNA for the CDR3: TGTGCCAGCAGCTTGTCTTCCTATGGCTACACCTTC.

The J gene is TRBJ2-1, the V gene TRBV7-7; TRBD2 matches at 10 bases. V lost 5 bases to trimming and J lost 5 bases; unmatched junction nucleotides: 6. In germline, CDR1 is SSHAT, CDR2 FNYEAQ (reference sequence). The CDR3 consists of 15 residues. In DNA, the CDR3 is TGTGCCAGCAGCCCGAGACTAGCGGGCCACAATGAGCAGTTCTTC. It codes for CASSPRLAGHNEQFF.

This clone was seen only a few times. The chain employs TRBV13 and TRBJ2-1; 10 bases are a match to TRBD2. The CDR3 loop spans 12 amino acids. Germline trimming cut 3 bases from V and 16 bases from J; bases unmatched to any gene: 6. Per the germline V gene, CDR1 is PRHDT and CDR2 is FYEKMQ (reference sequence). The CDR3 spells CASSFQLAGPFF. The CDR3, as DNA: TGTGCCAGCAGCTTCCAACTAGCGGGACCTTTCTTC.

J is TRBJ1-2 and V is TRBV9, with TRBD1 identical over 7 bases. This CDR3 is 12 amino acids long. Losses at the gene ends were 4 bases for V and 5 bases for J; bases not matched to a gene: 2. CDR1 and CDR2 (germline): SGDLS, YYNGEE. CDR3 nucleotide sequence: TGTGCCAGCAGCCCGACAGGGTATGGCTACACCTTC. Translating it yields CASSPTGYGYTF. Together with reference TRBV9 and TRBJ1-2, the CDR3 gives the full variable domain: DSGVTQTPKHLITATGQRVTLRCSPRSGDLSVYWYQQSLDQGLQFLIQYYNGEERAKGNILERFSAQQFPDLHSELNLSSLELGDSALYFCASSPTGYGYTFGSGTRLTVV.

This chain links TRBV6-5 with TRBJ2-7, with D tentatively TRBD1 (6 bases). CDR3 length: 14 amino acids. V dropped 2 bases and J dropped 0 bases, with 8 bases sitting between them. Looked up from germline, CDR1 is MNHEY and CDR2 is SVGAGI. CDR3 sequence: CASSYQGTSYEQYF. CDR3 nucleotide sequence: TGTGCCAGCAGTTACCAGGGGACCTCCTACGAGCAGTACTTC.

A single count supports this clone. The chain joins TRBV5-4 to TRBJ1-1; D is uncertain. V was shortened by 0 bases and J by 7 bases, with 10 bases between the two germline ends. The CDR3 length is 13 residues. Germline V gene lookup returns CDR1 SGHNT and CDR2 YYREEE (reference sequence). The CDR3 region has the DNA TGTGCCAGCAGCTTGGGGTCAGGATATGAAGCTTTCTTT. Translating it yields CASSLGSGYEAFF.

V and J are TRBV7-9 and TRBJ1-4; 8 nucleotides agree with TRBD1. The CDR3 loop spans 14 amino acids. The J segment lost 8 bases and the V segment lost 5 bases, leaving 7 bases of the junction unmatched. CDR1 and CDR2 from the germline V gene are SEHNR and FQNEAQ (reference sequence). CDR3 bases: TGTGCCAGCAGCATTGGACAGGGACACGAAAAACTGTTTTTT. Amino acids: CASSIGQGHEKLFF.

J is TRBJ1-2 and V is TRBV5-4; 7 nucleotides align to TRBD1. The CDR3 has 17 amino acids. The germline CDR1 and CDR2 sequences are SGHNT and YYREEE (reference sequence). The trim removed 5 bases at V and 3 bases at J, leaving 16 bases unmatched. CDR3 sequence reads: CASRPRGGLNFDYGYTF. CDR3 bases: TGTGCCAGCAGGCCGAGAGGGGGCTTAAACTTTGACTATGGCTACACCTTC. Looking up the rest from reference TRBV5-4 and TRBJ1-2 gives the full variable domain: ETGVTQSPTHLIKTRGQQVTLRCSSQSGHNTVSWYQQALGQGPQFIFQYYREEENGRGNFPPRFSGLQFPNYSSELNVNALELDDSALYLCASRPRGGLNFDYGYTFGSGTRLTVV.

CDR3 sequence: CASSLARDRLYGYTF. The CDR3 bases are TGTGCCAGCAGCTTGGCCCGGGACAGGCTCTATGGCTACACCTTC. The V gene is TRBV5-5, the J gene TRBJ1-2; TRBD1 matches 8 bases. Germline CDR1 reads SGHKS; CDR2 reads YYEKEE (reference sequence). This CDR3 has 15 residues. Germline trimming cut 0 bases from V and 4 bases from J; bases unmatched to any gene: 5.

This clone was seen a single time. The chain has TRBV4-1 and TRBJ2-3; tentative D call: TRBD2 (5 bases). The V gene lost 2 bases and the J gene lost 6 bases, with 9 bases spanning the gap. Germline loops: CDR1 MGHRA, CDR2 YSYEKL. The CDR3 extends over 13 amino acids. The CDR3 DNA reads TGCGCCAGCAGCCAACCATCGGGGGATACGCAGTATTTT. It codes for CASSQPSGDTQYF.

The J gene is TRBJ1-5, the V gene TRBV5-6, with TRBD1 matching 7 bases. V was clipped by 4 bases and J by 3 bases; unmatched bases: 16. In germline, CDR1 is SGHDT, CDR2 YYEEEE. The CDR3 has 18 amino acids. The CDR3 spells CASSIAPHRQGHNQPQHF. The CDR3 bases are TGTGCCAGCAGCATCGCACCGCACCGACAGGGTCACAATCAGCCCCAGCATTTT.

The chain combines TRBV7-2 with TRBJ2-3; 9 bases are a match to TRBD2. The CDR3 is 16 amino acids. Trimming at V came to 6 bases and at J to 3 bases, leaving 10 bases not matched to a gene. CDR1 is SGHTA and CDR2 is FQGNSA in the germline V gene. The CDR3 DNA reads TGTGCCAGCAGTACGAAGCGGGGGGCGAGAACAGATACGCAGTATTTT. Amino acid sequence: CASSTKRGARTDTQYF.

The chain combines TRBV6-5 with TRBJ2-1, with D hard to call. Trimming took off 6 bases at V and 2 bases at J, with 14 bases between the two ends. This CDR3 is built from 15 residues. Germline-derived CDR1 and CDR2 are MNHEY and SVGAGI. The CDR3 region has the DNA TGTGCCAGCAGCCCCTACTCCTTCCCCTACAATGAGCAGTTCTTC. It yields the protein CASSPYSFPYNEQFF.

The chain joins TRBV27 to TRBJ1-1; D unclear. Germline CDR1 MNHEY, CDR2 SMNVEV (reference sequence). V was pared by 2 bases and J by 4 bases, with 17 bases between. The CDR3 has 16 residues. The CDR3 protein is CASSLNCGNVCTEAFF. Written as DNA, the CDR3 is TGTGCCAGCAGTTTAAATTGTGGCAATGTCTGCACTGAAGCTTTCTTT.

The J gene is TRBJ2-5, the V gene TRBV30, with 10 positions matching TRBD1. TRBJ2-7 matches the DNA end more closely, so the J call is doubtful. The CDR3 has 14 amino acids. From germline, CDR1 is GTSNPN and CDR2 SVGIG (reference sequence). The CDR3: CAWSSGTGDYEQYF. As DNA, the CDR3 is TGTGCCTGGAGTTCCGGGACAGGGGACTACGAGCAGTACTTC.

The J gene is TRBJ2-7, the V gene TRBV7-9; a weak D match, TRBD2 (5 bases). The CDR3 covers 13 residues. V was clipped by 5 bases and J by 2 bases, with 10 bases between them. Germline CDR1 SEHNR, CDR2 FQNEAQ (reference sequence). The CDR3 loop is CASSPGSAYEQYF. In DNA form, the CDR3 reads TGTGCCAGCAGCCCGGGGAGTGCCTACGAGCAGTACTTC. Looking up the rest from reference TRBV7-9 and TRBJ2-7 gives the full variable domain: DTGVSQNPRHKITKRGQNVTFRCDPISEHNRLYWYRQTLGQGPEFLTYFQNEAQLEKSRLLSDRFSAERPKGSFSTLEIQRTEQGDSAMYLCASSPGSAYEQYFGPGTRLTVT.

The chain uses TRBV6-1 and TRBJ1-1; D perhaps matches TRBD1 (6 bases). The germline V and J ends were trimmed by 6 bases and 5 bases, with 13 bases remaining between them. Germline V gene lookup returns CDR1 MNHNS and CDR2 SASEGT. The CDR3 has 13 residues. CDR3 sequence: CASSREGGTEAFF. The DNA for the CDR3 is TGTGCCAGCAGCAGGGAGGGGGGAACTGAAGCTTTCTTT.

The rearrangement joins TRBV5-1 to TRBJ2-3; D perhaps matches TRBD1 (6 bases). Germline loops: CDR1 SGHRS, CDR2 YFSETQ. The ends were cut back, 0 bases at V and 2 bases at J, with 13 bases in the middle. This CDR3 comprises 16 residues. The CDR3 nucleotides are TGCGCCAGCAGCTTGGCCCATGACAGGACCACAGATACGCAGTATTTT. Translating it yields CASSLAHDRTTDTQYF.

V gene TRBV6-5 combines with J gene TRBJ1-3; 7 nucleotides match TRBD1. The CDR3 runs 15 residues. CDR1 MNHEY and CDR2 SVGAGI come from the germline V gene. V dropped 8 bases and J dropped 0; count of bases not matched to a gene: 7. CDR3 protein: CASRRQGISGNTIYF. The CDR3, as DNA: TGTGCCAGCCGACGACAGGGCATCTCTGGAAACACCATATATTTT.

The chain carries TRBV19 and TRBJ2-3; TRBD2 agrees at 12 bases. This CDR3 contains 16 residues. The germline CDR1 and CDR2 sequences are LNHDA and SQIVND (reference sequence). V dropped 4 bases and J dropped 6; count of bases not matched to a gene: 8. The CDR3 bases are TGTGCCAGTAGTAGGAGACTAGCGGGAGTGGGTGATACGCAGTATTTT. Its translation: CASSRRLAGVGDTQYF.

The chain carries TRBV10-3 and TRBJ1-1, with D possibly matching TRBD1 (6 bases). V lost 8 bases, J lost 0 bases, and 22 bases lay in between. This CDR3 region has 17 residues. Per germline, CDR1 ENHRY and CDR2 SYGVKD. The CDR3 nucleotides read TGTGCCATCCGAGAAATTAACCAGGGGATTTTGAACACTGAAGCTTTCTTT. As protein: CAIREINQGILNTEAFF.

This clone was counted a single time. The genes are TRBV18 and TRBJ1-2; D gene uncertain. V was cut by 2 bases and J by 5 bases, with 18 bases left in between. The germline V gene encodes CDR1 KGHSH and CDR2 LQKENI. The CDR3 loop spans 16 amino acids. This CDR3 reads CASSPSPETKPYGYTF. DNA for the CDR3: TGTGCCAGCTCACCAAGTCCCGAGACAAAACCTTATGGCTACACCTTC.

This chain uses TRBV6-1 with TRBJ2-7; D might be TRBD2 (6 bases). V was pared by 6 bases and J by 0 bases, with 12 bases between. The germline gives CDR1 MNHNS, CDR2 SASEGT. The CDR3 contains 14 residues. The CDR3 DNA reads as TGTGCCAGCAGGGGGGGTTTCCCCTCCTACGAGCAGTACTTC. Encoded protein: CASRGGFPSYEQYF.

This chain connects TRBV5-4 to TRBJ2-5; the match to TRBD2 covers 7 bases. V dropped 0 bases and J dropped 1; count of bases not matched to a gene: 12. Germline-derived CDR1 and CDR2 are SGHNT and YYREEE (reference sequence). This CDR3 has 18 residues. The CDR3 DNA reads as TGTGCCAGCAGCTTGGCCGGTGGTGGCGGGGGACCCCAAGAGACCCAGTACTTC. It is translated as CASSLAGGGGGPQETQYF.

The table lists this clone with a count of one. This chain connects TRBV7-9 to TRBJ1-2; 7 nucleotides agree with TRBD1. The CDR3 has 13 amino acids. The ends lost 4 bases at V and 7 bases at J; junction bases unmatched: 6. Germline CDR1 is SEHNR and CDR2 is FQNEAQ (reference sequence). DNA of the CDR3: TGTGCCAGCAGCTACCGGGACAGCAGTGGCTACACCTTC. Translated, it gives CASSYRDSSGYTF.

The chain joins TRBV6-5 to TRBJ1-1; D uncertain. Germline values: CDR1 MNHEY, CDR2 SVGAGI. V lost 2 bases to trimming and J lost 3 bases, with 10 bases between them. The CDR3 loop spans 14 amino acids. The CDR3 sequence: CASSYVSVDTEAFF. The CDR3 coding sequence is TGTGCCAGCAGTTACGTGTCGGTGGACACTGAAGCTTTCTTT.

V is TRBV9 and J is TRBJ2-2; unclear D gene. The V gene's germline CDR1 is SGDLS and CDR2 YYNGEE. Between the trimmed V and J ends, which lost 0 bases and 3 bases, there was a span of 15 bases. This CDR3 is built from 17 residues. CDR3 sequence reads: CASSVGRDSYYTGELFF. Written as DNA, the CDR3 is TGTGCCAGCAGCGTAGGTCGTGACTCTTATTACACCGGGGAGCTGTTTTTT.

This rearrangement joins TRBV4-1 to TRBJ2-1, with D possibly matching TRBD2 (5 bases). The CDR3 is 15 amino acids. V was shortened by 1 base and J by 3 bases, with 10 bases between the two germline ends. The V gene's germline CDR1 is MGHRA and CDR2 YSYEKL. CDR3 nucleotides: TGCGCCAGCAGCCAAGGGGCCGGGGACTACAATGAGCAGTTCTTC. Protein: CASSQGAGDYNEQFF.